This is a list of T cell receptor beta chains from one sample in a study of PD-1 blockade in classical Hodgkin lymphoma. Measured with immunoSEQ multiplex PCR; TCRdb has only the in-frame clones, and not every one. This table has roughly 47,000 clones, around 81% appearing once. The sample in question was peripheral blood mononuclear cells (PBMCs), obtained before the second cycle of nivolumab. These receptors came from a human donor with classical Hodgkin lymphoma. Each CDR3 is given with its conserved first and last residue. A D gene is named only where the DNA matches it firmly. For some rows the clone size is stated as once, few or many, or as a class when expanded; others skip it.

d_call: TRBD1
v_call: TRBV7-8
clone_size: .
j_call: TRBJ1-1
cdr3_nt: TGTGCCAGCAGCTTACTAGGACAGGGGGCGCGATTGGGGACTGAAGCTTTCTTT
cdr3_aa: CASSLLGQGARLGTEAFF

d_call: TRBD2
v_call: TRBV7-3
clone_size: .
j_call: TRBJ2-2
cdr3_nt: TGTGCCAGCAGTCCTATAGCGGGAGACGTCACCGGGGAGCTGTTTTTT
cdr3_aa: CASSPIAGDVTGELFF

d_call: .
v_call: TRBV28
clone_size: .
j_call: TRBJ2-7
cdr3_nt: TGTGCCAGCAGTTCCCAGGGGGGTTCCTCCTACGAGCAGTACTTC
cdr3_aa: CASSSQGGSSYEQYF

d_call: TRBD1
v_call: TRBV27
clone_size: .
j_call: TRBJ2-7
cdr3_nt: TGTGCCAGCAGTTCTCGACAGGGACCTATCTCCTACGAGCAGTACTTC
cdr3_aa: CASSSRQGPISYEQYF

d_call: TRBD2
v_call: TRBV19
clone_size: .
j_call: TRBJ2-1
cdr3_nt: TGTGCCAGTAGTATGCGTCTCCCCATCCCGGGACTAGCCAATGAGCAGTTCTTC
cdr3_aa: CASSMRLPIPGLANEQFF

d_call: .
v_call: TRBV9
clone_size: .
j_call: TRBJ1-1
cdr3_nt: TGTGCCAGCAGCCCCCGCTGGGGAAGGCGGAACACTGAAGCTTTCTTT
cdr3_aa: CASSPRWGRRNTEAFF

d_call: .
v_call: TRBV9
clone_size: .
j_call: TRBJ1-4
cdr3_nt: TGTGCCAGCAGCGTAGATATCAGTACTGGAGAAAAACTGTTTTTT
cdr3_aa: CASSVDISTGEKLFF

d_call: .
v_call: TRBV9
clone_size: .
j_call: TRBJ1-2
cdr3_nt: TGTGCCAGCAGCGTAGCGTCAGGGTATGGCTACACCTTC
cdr3_aa: CASSVASGYGYTF

d_call: .
v_call: TRBV6-5
clone_size: .
j_call: TRBJ1-1
cdr3_nt: TGTGCCAGCAGTTACGACGGGAACACTGAAGCTTTCTTT
cdr3_aa: CASSYDGNTEAFF

d_call: .
v_call: TRBV2
clone_size: .
j_call: TRBJ2-3
cdr3_nt: TGTGCCAGTAGTGAGGGAATAGATACGCAGTATTTT
cdr3_aa: CASSEGIDTQYF

d_call: TRBD2
v_call: TRBV4-2
clone_size: once
j_call: TRBJ2-1
cdr3_nt: TGTGCCAGCAGCCTCTTTCATAGCGGGGAGCCCCCTGGCGGTGAGCAGTTCTTC
cdr3_aa: CASSLFHSGEPPGGEQFF

d_call: .
v_call: TRBV6-4
clone_size: medium-sized
j_call: TRBJ2-2
cdr3_nt: TGTGCCAGCAGTGCCGGGGAAATGACCGGGGAGCTGTTTTTT
cdr3_aa: CASSAGEMTGELFF

d_call: .
v_call: TRBV6-6
clone_size: .
j_call: TRBJ1-1
cdr3_nt: TGTGCCAGCAGTTACACCGCAGGGGCGGTTAGGGCTTTCTTT
cdr3_aa: CASSYTAGAVRAFF

d_call: TRBD2
v_call: TRBV7-3
clone_size: many
j_call: TRBJ2-1
cdr3_nt: TGTGCCAGCAGCCTTCTAATTAGCGGGAGTCTGGCCTACAATGAGCAGTTCTTC
cdr3_aa: CASSLLISGSLAYNEQFF

d_call: TRBD2
v_call: TRBV30
clone_size: .
j_call: TRBJ2-3
cdr3_nt: TGTGCCTGGAGTTCTCCACGACTAGCGGGGGGTGTCACAGATACGCAGTATTTT
cdr3_aa: CAWSSPRLAGGVTDTQYF

d_call: TRBD2
v_call: TRBV5-5
clone_size: once
j_call: TRBJ2-3
cdr3_nt: TGTGCCAGCAGCTTGGGCCCTAGCGGAGGAGGTACGCAGTATTTT
cdr3_aa: CASSLGPSGGGTQYF

d_call: TRBD1
v_call: TRBV6-1
clone_size: .
j_call: TRBJ2-7
cdr3_nt: TGTGCCAGCATGCCCGGGACAGTCACCTACGAGCAGTACTTC
cdr3_aa: CASMPGTVTYEQYF